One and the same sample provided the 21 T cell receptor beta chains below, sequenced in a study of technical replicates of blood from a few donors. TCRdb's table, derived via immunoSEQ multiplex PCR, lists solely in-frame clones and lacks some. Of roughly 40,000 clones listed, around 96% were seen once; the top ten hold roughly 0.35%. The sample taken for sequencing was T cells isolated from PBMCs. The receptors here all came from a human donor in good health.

The CDR3 sequence: CASSFGILYEQYF. The CDR3 nucleotides read TGTGCCAGCAGTTTTGGCATTCTTTACGAGCAGTACTTC. The V gene is TRBV27, the J gene TRBJ2-7; D is undetermined. CDR3 length: 13 amino acids. CDR1 is MNHEY and CDR2 is SMNVEV in the germline V gene (reference sequence). V was shortened by 3 bases and J by 4 bases, with 10 bases between the two germline ends.

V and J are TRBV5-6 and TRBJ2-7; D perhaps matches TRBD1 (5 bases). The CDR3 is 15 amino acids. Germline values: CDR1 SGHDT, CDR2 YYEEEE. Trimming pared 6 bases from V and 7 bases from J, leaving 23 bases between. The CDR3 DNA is TGTGCCAGCACTTGGGGCCCGACTGGAACTGGGGAGCAGTACTTC. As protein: CASTWGPTGTGEQYF.

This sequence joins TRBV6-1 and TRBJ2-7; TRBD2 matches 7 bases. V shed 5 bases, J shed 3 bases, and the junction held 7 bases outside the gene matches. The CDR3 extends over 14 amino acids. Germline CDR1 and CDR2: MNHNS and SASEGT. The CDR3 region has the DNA TGTGCCAGCAGTCCGAGGACTAGGAACTACGAGCAGTACTTC. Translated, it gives CASSPRTRNYEQYF.

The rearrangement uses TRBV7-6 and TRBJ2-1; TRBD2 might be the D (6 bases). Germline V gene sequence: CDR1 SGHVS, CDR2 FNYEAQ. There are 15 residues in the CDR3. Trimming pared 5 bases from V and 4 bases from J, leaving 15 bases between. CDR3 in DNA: TGTGCCAGCAGCCCTAGGGCTAGCGCTTACAATGAGCAGTTCTTC. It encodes CASSPRASAYNEQFF.

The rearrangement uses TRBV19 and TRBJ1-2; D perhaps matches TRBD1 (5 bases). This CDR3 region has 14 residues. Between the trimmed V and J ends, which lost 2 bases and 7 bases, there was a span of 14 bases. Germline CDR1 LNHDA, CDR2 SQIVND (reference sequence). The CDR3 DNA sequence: TGTGCCAGTAGTATAACCCCACAGGCGCCTGGCTACACCTTC. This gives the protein CASSITPQAPGYTF.

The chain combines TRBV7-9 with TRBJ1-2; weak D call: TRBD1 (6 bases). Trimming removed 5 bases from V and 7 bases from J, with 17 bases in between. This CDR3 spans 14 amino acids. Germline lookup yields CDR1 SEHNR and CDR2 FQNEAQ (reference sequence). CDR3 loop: CASSPMVRGPGYTF. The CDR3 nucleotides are TGTGCCAGCAGCCCGATGGTCAGGGGACCTGGCTACACCTTC.

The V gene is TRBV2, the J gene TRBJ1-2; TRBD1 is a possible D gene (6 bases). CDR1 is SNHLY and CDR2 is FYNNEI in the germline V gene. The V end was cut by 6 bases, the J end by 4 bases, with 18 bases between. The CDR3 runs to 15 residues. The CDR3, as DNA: TGTGCCAGCAGGGCCGGGACACCTAGTACCTATGGCTACACCTTC. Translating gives CASRAGTPSTYGYTF.

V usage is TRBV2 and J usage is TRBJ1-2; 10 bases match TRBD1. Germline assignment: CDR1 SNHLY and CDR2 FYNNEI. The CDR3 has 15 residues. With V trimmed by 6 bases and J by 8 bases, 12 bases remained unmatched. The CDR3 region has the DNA TGTGCCAGCAGACTTATCGCCGGGACAGGGGTCGGCTACACCTTC. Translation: CASRLIAGTGVGYTF.

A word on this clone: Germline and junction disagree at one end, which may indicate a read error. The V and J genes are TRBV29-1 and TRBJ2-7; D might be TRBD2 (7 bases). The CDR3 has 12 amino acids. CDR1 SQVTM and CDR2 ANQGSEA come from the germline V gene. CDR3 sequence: CSVESGGVKKDF. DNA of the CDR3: TGCAGCGTTGAATCGGGGGGCGTTAAGAAGGACTTC.

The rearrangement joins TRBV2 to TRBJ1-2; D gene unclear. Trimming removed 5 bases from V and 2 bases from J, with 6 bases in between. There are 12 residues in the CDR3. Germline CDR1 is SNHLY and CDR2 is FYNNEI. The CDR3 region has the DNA TGTGCCAGCAGTAAGAGAAACTATGGCTACACCTTC. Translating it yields CASSKRNYGYTF.

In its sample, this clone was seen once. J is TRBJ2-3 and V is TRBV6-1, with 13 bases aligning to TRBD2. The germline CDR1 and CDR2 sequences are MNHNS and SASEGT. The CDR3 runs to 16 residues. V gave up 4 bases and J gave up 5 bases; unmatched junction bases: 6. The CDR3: CASSGTSGRAGDTQYF. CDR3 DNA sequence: TGTGCCAGCAGTGGGACTAGCGGGAGAGCGGGAGATACGCAGTATTTT.

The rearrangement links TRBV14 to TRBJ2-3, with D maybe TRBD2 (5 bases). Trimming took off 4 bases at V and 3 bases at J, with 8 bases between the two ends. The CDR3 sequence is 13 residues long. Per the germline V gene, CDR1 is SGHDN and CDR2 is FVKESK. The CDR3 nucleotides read TGTGCCAGCAGCCTCCTAGCTACAGATACGCAGTATTTT. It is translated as CASSLLATDTQYF.

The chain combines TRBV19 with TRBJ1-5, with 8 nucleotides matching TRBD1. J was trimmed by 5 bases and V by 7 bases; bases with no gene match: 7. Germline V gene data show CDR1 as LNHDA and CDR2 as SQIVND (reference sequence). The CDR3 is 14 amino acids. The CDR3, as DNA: TGTGCCAGTAATGAAGACAGGGGCTATCAGCCCCAGCATTTT. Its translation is CASNEDRGYQPQHF.

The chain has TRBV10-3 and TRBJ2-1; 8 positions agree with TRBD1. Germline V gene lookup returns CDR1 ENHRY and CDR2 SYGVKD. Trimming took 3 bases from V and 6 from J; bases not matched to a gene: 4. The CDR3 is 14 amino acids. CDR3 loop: CAISERQGANEQFF. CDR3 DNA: TGTGCCATCAGTGAACGGCAGGGGGCCAATGAGCAGTTCTTC.

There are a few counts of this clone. The chain's CDR3 is CASSLPGAGYTF. The CDR3 DNA sequence: TGTGCCAGCAGCTTACCAGGGGCGGGCTACACCTTC. The chain couples TRBV13 to TRBJ1-2; possibly TRBD1 for D (6 bases). The CDR3 loop spans 12 amino acids. Germline V lookup: CDR1 PRHDT, CDR2 FYEKMQ (reference sequence). V was shortened by 2 bases and J by 8 bases, with 9 bases between the two germline ends.

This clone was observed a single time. This chain's CDR3 is CASSLRYTGELFF. The CDR3, as DNA: TGTGCCAGCAGCCTGCGGTACACCGGGGAGCTGTTTTTT. This sequence joins TRBV13 and TRBJ2-2; the D is unclear. The CDR3 contains 13 residues. The germline V gene has CDR1 PRHDT and CDR2 FYEKMQ (reference sequence). The V gene lost 5 bases and the J gene lost 3 bases, with 7 bases spanning the gap.

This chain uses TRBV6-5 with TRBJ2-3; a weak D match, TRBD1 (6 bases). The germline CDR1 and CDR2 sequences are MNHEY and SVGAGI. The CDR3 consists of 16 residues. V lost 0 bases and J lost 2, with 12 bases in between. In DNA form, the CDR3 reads TGTGCCAGCAGTTACTCGCCGGACAGAATCACAGATACGCAGTATTTT. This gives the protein CASSYSPDRITDTQYF.

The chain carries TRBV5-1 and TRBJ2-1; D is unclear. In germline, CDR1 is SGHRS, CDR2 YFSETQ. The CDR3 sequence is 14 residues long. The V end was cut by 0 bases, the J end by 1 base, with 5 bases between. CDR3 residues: CASSLDNSYNEQFF. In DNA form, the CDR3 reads TGCGCCAGCAGCTTGGACAATTCCTACAATGAGCAGTTCTTC.

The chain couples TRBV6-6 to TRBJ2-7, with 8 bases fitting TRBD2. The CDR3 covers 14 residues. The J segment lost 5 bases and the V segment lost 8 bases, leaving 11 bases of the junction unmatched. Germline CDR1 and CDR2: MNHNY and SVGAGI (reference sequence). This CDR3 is CASSLSGGLDEQYF. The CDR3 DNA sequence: TGTGCCAGCTCTCTCTCGGGAGGGCTCGACGAGCAGTACTTC.

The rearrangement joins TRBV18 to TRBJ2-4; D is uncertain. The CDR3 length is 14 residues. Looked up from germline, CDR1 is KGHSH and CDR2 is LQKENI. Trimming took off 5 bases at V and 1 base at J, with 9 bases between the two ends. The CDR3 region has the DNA TGTGCCAGCTCAGAAGAGGTTGCCAAAAACATTCAGTACTTC. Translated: CASSEEVAKNIQYF.

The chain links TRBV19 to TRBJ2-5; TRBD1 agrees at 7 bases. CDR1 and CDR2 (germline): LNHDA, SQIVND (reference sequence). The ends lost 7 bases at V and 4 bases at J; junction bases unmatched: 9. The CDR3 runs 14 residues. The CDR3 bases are TGTGCCAGTATGAGACAGGGTGGAGTAGAGACCCAGTACTTC. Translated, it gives CASMRQGGVETQYF.